This T cell receptor beta chain emerged from a study of T cells in Graves' hyperthyroidism and ophthalmopathy. Findings and caveats of the study: By a 13 V-J model, ophthalmopathy was set apart from stable hyperthyroidism. The majority of expanded thyroid clonotypes above 0.001 also appeared in blood.

Germline-derived CDR1 and CDR2 are DFQATT and SNEGSKA (reference sequence). The CDR3 totals 11 residues. V lost 1 base to trimming and J lost 7 bases, with 7 bases between them. This clonotype turned up a few times. Its target is unknown. Amplification of TCR beta CDR3 regions was performed using RNA transcripts as template. RT-PCR in the first round (using the HTBI primer set) targeted the TCR CDR3. TCRdb used MiXCR to reprocess the multiplex PCR reads, holding one entry per CDR3 protein. The table records 500,000 to 600,000 distinct CDR3 sequences, 40% to 50% of them present only once. Not enrolled were patients with uncontrolled infection, other autoimmune disease, pregnancy or lactation. Orbital computed tomography and thyroid ultrasound, together with serum TRAb and thyroxine and clinical symptoms, were used for diagnoses.

The chain carries TRBV20-1 and TRBJ1-2; the D is unclear. This receptor was obtained from an adult woman with Graves' disease, either hyperthyroidism or ophthalmopathy (not recorded which). Specimen: peripheral blood or thyroid tissue (not recorded which). CDR3 in amino acids: CSARGPRGYTF. As DNA, the CDR3 is TGCAGTGCTAGAGGTCCCCGTGGCTACACCTTC.